Listed below are T cell receptor beta chains from one sample, sequenced in a study of T cells in Graves' hyperthyroidism and ophthalmopathy. TCRdb processed the multiplex PCR reads anew with MiXCR; each CDR3 protein has one entry. The sample yields some 340,000 distinct CDR3 sequences, roughly an eighth seen once. The sequenced sample was blood. These receptors were collected from a middle-aged woman with Graves' ophthalmopathy. The CDR3 runs from the conserved cysteine through the conserved F or W. The D gene is left open where the match is weak. Only some rows state a clone size, as once, few, many or a class for expanded clones.

j_gene,abundance,v_gene,d_gene,CDR3aa,CDR3nt
TRBJ2-5,many,TRBV20-1,TRBD2,CSAYSGSGWETQYF,TGCAGTGCTTACAGCGGGAGTGGTTGGGAGACCCAGTACTTC
TRBJ2-5,NA,TRBV4-2,TRBD1,CASSQDWALQGARETQYF,TGTGCCAGCAGCCAAGATTGGGCCCTTCAGGGGGCTAGAGAGACCCAGTACTTC
TRBJ1-1,many,TRBV27,NA,CASSYVMNTEAFF,TGTGCCAGCAGTTACGTGATGAACACTGAAGCTTTCTTT
TRBJ2-5,many,TRBV6-2/TRBV6-3,NA,CASSSKPVAVAVETQYF,TGTGCCAGCAGTAGCAAACCGGTAGCGGTAGCTGTAGAGACCCAGTACTTC
TRBJ1-1,NA,TRBV5-4,TRBD1,CASSSGTGGVNTEAFF,TGTGCCAGCAGCTCCGGGACAGGGGGCGTGAACACTGAAGCTTTCTTT
TRBJ1-1,many,TRBV6-1,NA,CATTELGGRTEAFF,TGTGCCACCACCGAATTGGGGGGCAGGACTGAAGCTTTCTTT
TRBJ1-1,many,TRBV29-1,NA,CSVGGGNTEAFF,TGCAGCGTTGGAGGGGGGAACACTGAAGCTTTCTTT
TRBJ1-2,many,TRBV12-3/TRBV12-4,NA,CATRDGYGYTF,TGTGCCACCCGCGACGGGTATGGCTACACCTTC
TRBJ2-1,many,TRBV12-3/TRBV12-4,NA,CASSRDSSVTQFF,TGTGCCAGCAGTAGGGACTCGTCCGTTACGCAGTTCTTC
TRBJ1-2,NA,TRBV28,NA,CASRIGVHGYTF,TGTGCCAGCAGGATCGGGGTACATGGCTACACCTTC
TRBJ1-2,many,TRBV6-1,TRBD1,CASKRQGNYGYTF,TGTGCCAGCAAACGACAGGGAAACTATGGCTACACCTTC
TRBJ2-2,NA,TRBV4-1,NA,CASSPRGVDTGELFF,TGCGCCAGCAGCCCTCGAGGGGTAGACACCGGGGAGCTGTTTTTT
TRBJ1-1,few,TRBV20-1,NA,CSAGQPNTEAFF,TGCAGTGCCGGACAGCCGAACACTGAAGCTTTCTTT
TRBJ2-7,many,TRBV7-2,TRBD2,CASSLAAGDSEQYF,TGTGCCAGCAGCTTAGCGGCGGGGGACTCCGAGCAGTACTTC
TRBJ2-6,NA,TRBV24-1,NA,CATSAFPPDSGANVLTF,TGTGCCACCAGTGCCTTCCCCCCAGACTCTGGGGCCAACGTCCTGACTTTC
TRBJ1-1,many,TRBV29-1,NA,CSVDPPGIGTEAFF,TGCAGCGTTGATCCCCCAGGGATAGGGACTGAAGCTTTCTTT
TRBJ2-5,few,TRBV13,NA,CASSLNFETQYF,TGTGCCAGCAGCCTGAATTTCGAGACCCAGTACTTC
TRBJ2-3,NA,TRBV3-1,TRBD2,CASSQTSGSPDTDTQYF,TGTGCCAGCAGCCAGACTAGCGGGAGCCCAGACACAGATACGCAGTATTTT
TRBJ1-3,many,TRBV2,NA,CACQGTGNTIYF,TGTGCCTGCCAGGGGACTGGAAACACCATATATTTT
TRBJ2-7,NA,TRBV12-3/TRBV12-4,TRBD1,CASSPRGDRGTGAYEQYF,TGTGCCAGCAGCCCCAGAGGGGACAGGGGGACCGGGGCCTACGAGCAGTACTTC
TRBJ2-3,NA,TRBV27,TRBD1,CATGDRFTDTQYF,TGTGCCACCGGGGACAGATTCACAGATACGCAGTATTTT
TRBJ1-4,NA,TRBV20-1,TRBD1,CSARQGGNRVEKLFF,TGCAGTGCTAGGCAGGGGGGCAATAGGGTTGAAAAACTGTTTTTT
TRBJ1-2,many,TRBV6-1,NA,CASSSDRTNYGYTF,TGTGCCAGCAGTTCGGACCGGACTAACTATGGCTACACCTTC
TRBJ1-1,many,TRBV27,NA,CASSNEGYTEAFF,TGTGCCAGCAGTAACGAAGGGTACACTGAAGCTTTCTTT
TRBJ1-4,NA,TRBV5-1,TRBD1,CASSWGLQGADEKLFF,TGCGCCAGCAGCTGGGGACTACAGGGGGCCGATGAAAAACTGTTTTTT
TRBJ1-1,NA,TRBV24-1,TRBD1,CATSDSGQKNTEAFF,TGTGCCACCAGTGATTCGGGACAGAAGAACACTGAAGCTTTCTTT
TRBJ1-1,many,TRBV12-3/TRBV12-4,NA,CASSSGLITEAFF,TGTGCCAGCAGTTCTGGATTAATCACTGAAGCTTTCTTT
TRBJ1-4,few,TRBV10-3,TRBD1,CAISAGQKEKLFF,TGTGCCATCAGCGCGGGACAGAAAGAAAAACTGTTTTTT
TRBJ2-1,NA,TRBV24-1,TRBD2,CATSVVSGRAHEQFF,TGTGCCACCAGTGTCGTTAGCGGGAGGGCGCATGAGCAGTTCTTC
TRBJ2-3,many,TRBV27,TRBD2,CAIRGGVTGTDTQYF,TGTGCCATTCGGGGAGGGGTAACTGGCACAGATACGCAGTATTTT
TRBJ2-2,many,TRBV28,NA,CASSFIPGAAGELFF,TGTGCCAGCAGTTTCATCCCTGGTGCAGCCGGGGAGCTGTTTTTT
TRBJ2-7,many,TRBV15,NA,CATSRDSEAGNEQYF,TGTGCCACCAGCAGAGATTCCGAGGCAGGGAACGAGCAGTACTTC
TRBJ2-3,many,TRBV12-3/TRBV12-4,TRBD2,CASSFVAGGPADTQYF,TGTGCCAGCAGTTTCGTAGCGGGAGGGCCCGCAGATACGCAGTATTTT
TRBJ2-4,few,TRBV20-1,NA,CSASGVGKNIQYF,TGCAGTGCTAGCGGGGTGGGCAAAAACATTCAGTACTTC
TRBJ2-1,few,TRBV29-1,NA,CSVVVLYNEQFF,TGCAGCGTTGTGGTCCTCTACAATGAGCAGTTCTTC
TRBJ2-7,many,TRBV11-2,TRBD1,CASSLVRDRSYEQYF,TGTGCCAGCAGCTTAGTGCGGGACAGGTCCTACGAGCAGTACTTC
TRBJ1-4,NA,TRBV12-3/TRBV12-4,NA,CASRRYQSLATNEKLFF,TGTGCCAGCAGAAGGTACCAGAGCCTTGCAACTAATGAAAAACTGTTTTTT
TRBJ2-5,NA,TRBV11-2,NA,CASSPFSLETQYF,TGTGCCAGCAGCCCCTTTTCCTTAGAGACCCAGTACTTC
TRBJ1-1,NA,TRBV6-1,TRBD1,CALGQGAITEAFF,TGTGCCTTAGGACAGGGGGCGATAACTGAAGCTTTCTTT
TRBJ1-1,NA,TRBV20-1,NA,CSARDQTVDTEAFF,TGCAGTGCTAGAGATCAGACAGTCGACACTGAAGCTTTCTTT
TRBJ1-1,few,TRBV27,NA,CASRRTVYTEAFF,TGTGCCAGCAGGAGGACTGTTTACACTGAAGCTTTCTTT
TRBJ2-7,many,TRBV6-1,NA,CASSDRSPSTADEQYF,TGTGCCAGCAGCGACCGCTCACCCAGCACTGCGGACGAGCAGTACTTC
TRBJ2-1,many,TRBV28,NA,CASSLSGSPYNEQFF,TGTGCCAGCAGTTTAAGTGGGTCCCCCTACAATGAGCAGTTCTTC
TRBJ2-5,many,TRBV12-3/TRBV12-4,TRBD1,CASSPNRQDRGRETQYF,TGTGCCAGCAGCCCTAACCGTCAGGACAGGGGAAGGGAGACCCAGTACTTC
TRBJ2-7,many,TRBV27,TRBD2,CASSSRLEVGGPYEQYF,TGTGCCAGCAGTTCCCGTTTGGAAGTGGGAGGGCCTTACGAGCAGTACTTC
TRBJ2-7,many,TRBV7-8,NA,CASSWGARSEQYF,TGTGCCAGCAGCTGGGGGGCGAGGAGCGAGCAGTACTTC
TRBJ2-5,few,TRBV2,TRBD2,CASSDGSSGETQYF,TGTGCCAGCAGTGATGGGTCTAGCGGGGAGACCCAGTACTTC